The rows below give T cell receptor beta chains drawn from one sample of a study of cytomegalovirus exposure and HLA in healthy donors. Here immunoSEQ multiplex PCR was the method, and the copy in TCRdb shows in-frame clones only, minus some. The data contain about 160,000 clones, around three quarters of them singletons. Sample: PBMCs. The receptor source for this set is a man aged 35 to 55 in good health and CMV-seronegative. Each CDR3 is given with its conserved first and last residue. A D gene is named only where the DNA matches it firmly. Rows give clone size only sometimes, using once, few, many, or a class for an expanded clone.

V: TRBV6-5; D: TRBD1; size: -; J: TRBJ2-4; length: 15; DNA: TGTGCCAGCAGTCCGGCTCGACAGGGAAAAAACATTCAGTACTTC; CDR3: CASSPARQGKNIQYF
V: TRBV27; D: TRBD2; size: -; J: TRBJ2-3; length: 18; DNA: TGTGCCAGCAGTTTATATCGGACTAGCGGGAGTATCGCAGATACGCAGTATTTT; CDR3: CASSLYRTSGSIADTQYF
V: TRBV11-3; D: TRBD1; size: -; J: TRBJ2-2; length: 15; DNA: TGTGCCAGCAGCTCGGACAGGGGTGACACCGGGGAGCTGTTTTTT; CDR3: CASSSDRGDTGELFF
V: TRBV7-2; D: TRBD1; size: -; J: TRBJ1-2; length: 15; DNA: TGTGCCAGCAGCATAACAGGGGGCCCTAACTATGGCTACACCTTC; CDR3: CASSITGGPNYGYTF
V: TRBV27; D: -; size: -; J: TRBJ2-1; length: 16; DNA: TGTGCCAGCAGTTTGCAGACAGGCCTTAGGGGCAATGAGCAGTTCTTC; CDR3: CASSLQTGLRGNEQFF
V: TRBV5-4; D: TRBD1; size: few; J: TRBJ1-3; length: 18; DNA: TGTGCCAGCAGCTTGGGCGGGGACAGGGCCCTCTCTGGAAACACCATATATTTT; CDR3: CASSLGGDRALSGNTIYF
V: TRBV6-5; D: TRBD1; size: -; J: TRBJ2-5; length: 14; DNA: TGTGCCAGCACTCTACGGGGACAGGGGGGGACCCAGTACTTC; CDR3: CASTLRGQGGTQYF
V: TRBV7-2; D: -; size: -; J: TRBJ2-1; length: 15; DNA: TGTGCCAGCAGCTTAGGACGGGAGAGGTACAATGAGCAGTTCTTC; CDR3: CASSLGRERYNEQFF
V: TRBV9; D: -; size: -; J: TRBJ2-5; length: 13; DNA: TGTGCCAGCAGCGTAGATGGGTTAGGGGCCCAGTACTTC; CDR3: CASSVDGLGAQYF
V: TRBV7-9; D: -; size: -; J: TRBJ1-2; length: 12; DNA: TGTGCCAGCAGCCCGGCAGGGGATGGCTACACCTTC; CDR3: CASSPAGDGYTF
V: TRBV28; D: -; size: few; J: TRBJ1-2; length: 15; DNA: TGTGCCACCGCCGCGGGAAGAGAGGGACTATACGGCTACACCTTC; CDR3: CATAAGREGLYGYTF
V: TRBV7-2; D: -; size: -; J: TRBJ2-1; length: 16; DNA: TGTGCCAGCAGCCCACACGGGGTTCGCTCCTACAATGAGCAGTTCTTC; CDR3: CASSPHGVRSYNEQFF
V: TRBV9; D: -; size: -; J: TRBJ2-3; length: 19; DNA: TGTGCCAGCAGCGTAGGCCCAGGGCAACGGGCGGCGACCACAGATACGCAGTATTTT; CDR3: CASSVGPGQRAATTDTQYF
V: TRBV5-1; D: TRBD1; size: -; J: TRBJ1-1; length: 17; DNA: TGCGCCAGCACCTTGGGCCTACAGGGGAGGTTGGACACTGAAGCTTTCTTT; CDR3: CASTLGLQGRLDTEAFF
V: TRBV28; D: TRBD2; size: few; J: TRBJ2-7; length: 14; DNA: TGTGCCAGCAGTTTGACTAGCGGGAGCCACGAGCAGTACTTC; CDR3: CASSLTSGSHEQYF
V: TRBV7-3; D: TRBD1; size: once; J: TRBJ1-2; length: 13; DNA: TGTGCCAGCAGCCGGACAGGGGTCGGTGGCTACACCTTC; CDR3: CASSRTGVGGYTF
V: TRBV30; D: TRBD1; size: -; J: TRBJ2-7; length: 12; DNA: TGTGCCTGGTCAGGGGGCCGTTACGAGCAGTACTTC; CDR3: CAWSGGRYEQYF